One and the same sample provided the 18 T cell receptor beta chains below, sequenced in a study of blood T cells in healthy people across ages. Using a J-beta primer mix together with a sample-barcoded 5' primer, a second PCR was run for roughly 7 to 12 cycles. TCRdb itself ran the 5' RACE reads through MiXCR, one entry per CDR3 protein. Of over 450,000 distinct CDR3 sequences in the sample, under 30% were seen once. This sample was also put to use in a study of T cells of mothers and their children.

Material for sequencing was blood. The origin of the receptors is a boy aged 5 to 17 in good health.

This clonotype was counted a few times. The V call is TRBV12-3 or TRBV12-4, the J call TRBJ2-3; unclear D gene. The CDR3 totals 12 residues. The V gene lost 5 bases and the J gene lost 6 bases, with 9 bases spanning the gap. This CDR3 reads CASSQFEDTQYF. Here the CDR3 DNA reads TGTGCCAGCAGTCAGTTTGAGGATACGCAGTATTTT.

This rearrangement joins TRBV6-4 to TRBJ2-3, with 11 bases identical to TRBD2. The V gene end was trimmed by 0 bases and the J gene end by 1 base; junction bases not matched to a gene: 3. The CDR3 consists of 17 residues. Per the germline V gene, CDR1 is MRHNA and CDR2 is SNTAGT. This chain's CDR3 is CASSDSSTSGGTDTQYF. The CDR3 nucleotides read TGTGCCAGCAGTGACTCCTCGACTAGCGGGGGCACAGATACGCAGTATTTT.

This clonotype showed up just a few times. The chain joins TRBV4-2 to TRBJ2-5; perhaps D is TRBD1 or TRBD2 (5 bases each). The J call may not be correct, given that the DNA end is closer to TRBJ2-7. CDR1 is LGHNA and CDR2 is YNFKEQ in the germline V gene. CDR3 length: 14 residues. The CDR3 region is CASSRSVGRDEQYF. The CDR3 DNA reads as TGTGCCAGCAGCCGGTCGGTGGGGCGGGACGAGCAGTACTTC.

A few counts support this clonotype. This chain links TRBV28 with TRBJ2-7, with 8 bases that match TRBD1. Per the germline V gene, CDR1 is MDHEN and CDR2 is SYDVKM. J was trimmed by 2 bases and V by 6 bases; bases with no gene match: 12. The CDR3 is 16 amino acids. CDR3 in amino acids: CASRPYTGTGPYEQYF. CDR3 coding DNA: TGTGCCAGCAGACCGTATACCGGGACAGGACCCTACGAGCAGTACTTC.

This clonotype has a handful of counts. V gene TRBV7-9 combines with J gene TRBJ1-4, with 8 bases lining up with TRBD1. The V and J ends lost 2 bases and 1 base, in that order; junction bases with no gene match: 9. The germline V gene encodes CDR1 SEHNR and CDR2 FQNEAQ (reference sequence). The CDR3 is 18 residues long. As DNA, the CDR3 is TGTGCCAGCAGCTTAAGCCCAGGGGGCGGTGGAACTAATGAAAAACTGTTTTTT. The encoded protein is CASSLSPGGGGTNEKLFF.

Comment on this clonotype: An end of the junction differs from the germline gene, which may be a read error. V usage is TRBV6-5 and J usage is TRBJ2-5; D is undetermined. Germline loops: CDR1 MNHEY, CDR2 SVGAGI. The CDR3 consists of 13 residues. This chain's CDR3 is CAGSYVDQETQYF. CDR3 coding DNA: TGTGCCGGCAGTTACGTGGACCAAGAGACCCAGTACTTC.

This clonotype was seen a handful of times. This chain connects TRBV7-9 to TRBJ1-1; TRBD1 matches 7 bases. V gave up 1 base and J gave up 1 base; unmatched junction bases: 15. The CDR3 runs 19 residues. Germline V gives CDR1 SEHNR, CDR2 FQNEAQ (reference sequence). CDR3 sequence reads: CASSLGPLTGKHRNTEAFF. The CDR3 nucleotides are TGTGCCAGCAGCTTAGGCCCCCTGACAGGGAAACATAGGAACACTGAAGCTTTCTTT.

This clonotype was detected a few times. At one of its ends the junction is not consistent with the germline gene, which may arise from a read error. The chain has TRBV11-1 and TRBJ2-2; D may be TRBD1 (7 bases). CDR3 length equals 21 residues. Per germline, CDR1 SGHAT and CDR2 FQDESV (reference sequence). CDR3 residues: CAGSLGLTTGFMGETPGQLFF. Here the CDR3 DNA reads TGTGCCGGCAGCTTGGGACTGACGACAGGGTTTATGGGAGAAACACCGGGGCAGCTGTTTTTT.

The rearrangement links TRBV9 to TRBJ1-2, with D possibly being TRBD1 (6 bases). V shed 0 bases and J shed 0 bases, with 15 bases lying between them. CDR1 is SGDLS, CDR2 YYNGEE, per germline. The CDR3 loop spans 17 amino acids. CDR3 protein: CASSVEKVAGANYGYTF. The CDR3 bases are TGTGCCAGCAGCGTAGAAAAAGTAGCAGGGGCTAACTATGGCTACACCTTC.

The gene calls are TRBV7-3 and TRBJ2-1, with 10 bases lining up with TRBD2. The CDR3 consists of 16 residues. J gave up 6 bases and V 5 bases, and 10 bases lay outside the gene matches. The germline V gene has CDR1 SGHTA and CDR2 FQGTGA. For the CDR3, the DNA is TGTGCCAGCAGCCCCCGGGGATTAGCGGGGGGCAATGAGCAGTTCTTC. It specifies CASSPRGLAGGNEQFF.

This clonotype was seen a handful of times. J is TRBJ2-1 and V is TRBV5-1; D is ambiguous. V shed 2 bases and J shed 0 bases, with 12 bases lying between them. Germline values: CDR1 SGHRS, CDR2 YFSETQ. The CDR3 is 16 residues long. In nucleotides, the CDR3 is TGCGCCAGCAGCTTTAACCCCTTGCCCTCCTACAATGAGCAGTTCTTC. The encoded protein is CASSFNPLPSYNEQFF.

The chain employs TRBV19 and TRBJ2-7; D not resolved. The germline V gene has CDR1 LNHDA and CDR2 SQIVND (reference sequence). Trimming removed 4 bases at V and 6 bases at J, with 7 bases between. The CDR3 sequence is 11 residues long. CDR3 bases: TGTGCCAGTAGTACGCCGGGCGAGCAGTACTTC. Translation: CASSTPGEQYF.

The V gene is TRBV7-9, the J gene TRBJ2-3; no reliable D call. Trimming took off 2 bases at V and 4 bases at J, with 16 bases between the two ends. The CDR3 consists of 16 residues. Germline CDR1 is SEHNR and CDR2 is FQNEAQ (reference sequence). As DNA, the CDR3 is TGTGCCAGCAGCTTAACAGAGTTAGTTGGGGCAGATACGCAGTATTTT. It translates to CASSLTELVGADTQYF.

This clonotype has a handful of counts. J is TRBJ2-3 and V is TRBV20-1; D ambiguous. From germline, CDR1 is DFQATT and CDR2 SNEGSKA (reference sequence). There are 16 residues in the CDR3. V lost 4 bases and J lost 3, with 20 bases in between. CDR3 loop: CSAISLYEQPTDTQYF. CDR3 nucleotides: TGCAGTGCTATTTCCCTTTATGAACAGCCAACAGATACGCAGTATTTT.

This clonotype was observed a few times. The V gene is TRBV9, the J gene TRBJ2-5, with 10 bases lining up with TRBD2. The CDR3 has 17 residues. Trimming cost V 0 bases and J 4 bases; bases outside gene matches: 9. CDR1 and CDR2 from the germline V gene are SGDLS and YYNGEE. CDR3 DNA sequence: TGTGCCAGCAGCGTAGCTCTGGCTAGCGGGGGATTAGAGACCCAGTACTTC. This translates into CASSVALASGGLETQYF. The full variable domain, rest sourced from reference TRBV9 and TRBJ2-5, is DSGVTQTPKHLITATGQRVTLRCSPRSGDLSVYWYQQSLDQGLQFLIQYYNGEERAKGNILERFSAQQFPDLHSELNLSSLELGDSALYFCASSVALASGGLETQYFGPGTRLLVL.

This clonotype was recorded many times. The gene calls are TRBV7-9 and TRBJ1-2; 8 bases fit TRBD1. Germline V gene data show CDR1 as SEHNR and CDR2 as FQNEAQ (reference sequence). The trim removed 8 bases at V and 4 bases at J, leaving 0 bases unmatched. This CDR3 is 11 amino acids long. Here the CDR3 DNA reads TGTGCCAGCGGACAGGGCTATGGCTACACCTTC. Residues: CASGQGYGYTF. Based on the CDR3 plus reference TRBV7-9 and TRBJ1-2, the full variable domain is DTGVSQNPRHKITKRGQNVTFRCDPISEHNRLYWYRQTLGQGPEFLTYFQNEAQLEKSRLLSDRFSAERPKGSFSTLEIQRTEQGDSAMYLCASGQGYGYTFGSGTRLTVV.

This clonotype appeared a single time. The V and J genes are TRBV21-1 and TRBJ2-5; the D call of TRBD1 is as the table states it, not checked on the DNA. TRBV21-1 is given as a pseudogene. This CDR3 has 17 residues. CDR3 in amino acids: CASSKARGVHLQETQYF. CDR3 nucleotide sequence: TGTGCCAGCAGCAAAGCCCGAGGGGTCCACTTACAAGAGACCCAGTACTTC.

Here the CDR3 reads CASSEWGATETQYF. The CDR3, as DNA: TGTGCCAGCAGTGAGTGGGGCGCGACGGAGACCCAGTACTTC. The chain has TRBV2 and TRBJ2-1; D may be TRBD1 (5 bases). The DNA end lines up better with TRBJ2-5; the J call may be wrong. The CDR3 sequence is 14 residues long. Germline CDR1 SNHLY, CDR2 FYNNEI.